The next 9 T cell receptor beta chains were all read from a single sample in a study of cytomegalovirus exposure and HLA in healthy donors. PCR used 60 Vbeta primers and 13 Jbeta primers. Clones were sequenced by immunoSEQ multiplex PCR, and TCRdb holds only the in-frame ones, with some missing. The sample consists of about 110,000 clones, 81% of them appearing once. Input material: PBMCs. The source of these receptors is a woman aged 30 to 39 in good health and CMV-seronegative.

The chain employs TRBV7-9 and TRBJ2-2; the D gene is possibly TRBD1 (6 bases). This CDR3 contains 12 residues. With 5 bases removed from V and 9 bases from J, the gap between germline ends came to 10 bases. Germline loops: CDR1 SEHNR, CDR2 FQNEAQ (reference sequence). The DNA of the CDR3 is TGTGCCAGCAGCCTAGGGGACAGGGAGCTGTTTTTT. Translation: CASSLGDRELFF.

The chain uses TRBV2 and TRBJ1-1, with D unclear. Trimming stripped 5 bases from V and 1 base from J, with 8 bases between. The length of the CDR3 is 13 residues. The germline V gene has CDR1 SNHLY and CDR2 FYNNEI. CDR3 region: CASSTFRNTEAFF. CDR3 nucleotide sequence: TGTGCCAGCAGTACGTTCAGGAACACTGAAGCTTTCTTT.

The J gene is TRBJ2-1, the V gene TRBV6-5, with D perhaps matching TRBD2 (6 bases). The CDR3 is made up of 14 amino acids. Germline V gene sequence: CDR1 MNHEY, CDR2 SVGAGI. Deletions cut 1 base from V and 5 bases from J, with 9 bases between. CDR3 in DNA: TGTGCCAGCAGTTACTTGGGACTCAACAATGAGCAGTTCTTC. Amino acids: CASSYLGLNNEQFF.

The chain carries TRBV5-1 and TRBJ2-7, with 11 bases matching TRBD2. Per the germline V gene, CDR1 is SGHRS and CDR2 is YFSETQ. The CDR3 totals 16 residues. The J segment lost 4 bases and the V segment lost 3 bases, leaving 9 bases of the junction unmatched. The CDR3: CASSSLRLAGPYEQYF. The CDR3 DNA reads TGCGCCAGCAGCTCTCTGAGACTAGCGGGGCCATACGAGCAGTACTTC. Filled out from reference TRBV5-1 and TRBJ2-7, the complete variable domain reads KAGVTQTPRYLIKTRGQQVTLSCSPISGHRSVSWYQQTPGQGLQFLFEYFSETQRNKGNFPGRFSGRQFSNSRSEMNVSTLELGDSALYLCASSSLRLAGPYEQYFGPGTRLTVT.

This chain joins TRBV6-1 and TRBJ1-1; D gene uncertain. This CDR3 spans 13 amino acids. CDR1 MNHNS and CDR2 SASEGT come from the germline V gene. Trimming left V 3 bases short and J 4 bases short, with 9 bases between. The DNA of the CDR3 is TGTGCCAGCAGTGACAGGCGGGGCACTGAAGCTTTCTTT. Its protein product is CASSDRRGTEAFF.

The gene calls are TRBV29-1 and TRBJ2-4; D possibly corresponds to TRBD2 (7 bases). V lost 6 bases and J lost 0, with 24 bases in between. The CDR3 extends over 18 amino acids. Per germline, CDR1 SQVTM and CDR2 ANQGSEA. The chain's CDR3 is CSVSGEQGGVRAKNIQYF. The DNA of the CDR3 is TGCAGCGTCAGCGGGGAGCAAGGGGGGGTGAGAGCCAAAAACATTCAGTACTTC. The full variable domain, with the rest looked up from reference TRBV29-1 and TRBJ2-4, is SAVISQKPSRDICQRGTSLTIQCQVDSQVTMMFWYRQQPGQSLTLIATANQGSEATYESGFVIDKFPISRPNLTFSTLTVSNMSPEDSSIYLCSVSGEQGGVRAKNIQYFGAGTRLSVL.

With regard to this clone: The junction departs from the called germline gene at one end, perhaps through a read error. The chain joins TRBV9 to TRBJ2-7; D unclear. Germline assignment: CDR1 SGDLS and CDR2 YYNGEE. The CDR3 consists of 14 residues. CDR3 loop: CAGSVGQSLYEQYF. CDR3 sequence (DNA): TGTGCCGGCAGCGTAGGGCAGTCCCTCTACGAGCAGTACTTC.

V usage is TRBV5-1 and J usage is TRBJ2-7; D ambiguous. CDR3 length: 14 residues. The V gene lost 1 base and the J gene lost 6 bases, with 14 bases spanning the gap. Germline lookup yields CDR1 SGHRS and CDR2 YFSETQ. CDR3 in DNA: TGCGCCAGCAGCTTGCCAGGCCAACTCGCCGAGCAGTACTTC. As protein: CASSLPGQLAEQYF.

This chain uses TRBV6-4 with TRBJ2-7, with D hard to call. This CDR3 is built from 13 residues. Germline CDR1 is MRHNA and CDR2 is SNTAGT. The V end was cut by 0 bases, the J end by 6 bases, with 9 bases between. The CDR3 sequence is CASSDSSPVEQYF. The CDR3 DNA reads TGTGCCAGCAGTGACTCATCTCCGGTCGAGCAGTACTTC.